The clone carrying this TCR beta chain was recorded many times. These data originate in a study of T cells in Graves' hyperthyroidism and ophthalmopathy. V lost 3 bases and J lost 5, with 14 bases in between. Germline V CDR1 and CDR2: DFQATT, SNEGSKA (reference sequence). The CDR3 has 14 amino acids. The CDR3 regions of TCR beta were amplified from RNA transcripts. When the TCR CDR3 underwent first-round RT-PCR, the HTBI primer set was used. TCRdb re-analysed the multiplex PCR reads in MiXCR, keeping a single row per CDR3 protein. The data show roughly 290,000 distinct CDR3 sequences, approximately 12% seen once.

Sequencing was carried out using blood. The gene calls are TRBV20-1 and TRBJ1-5, with no clear D. The TCR was taken from a woman in her twenties or thirties with Graves' hyperthyroidism that later progressed to Graves' ophthalmopathy. Written as DNA, the CDR3 is TGCAGTGCTAGGTCCCCGTTGATCCATCAGCCCCAGCATTTT. Translating it yields CSARSPLIHQPQHF.